What follows describes a single T cell receptor (beta chain). A read error may account for a junction end that differs from germline. The sample belongs to a study of cytomegalovirus exposure and HLA in healthy donors. The CDR3 length is 15 residues. Germline V gene lookup returns CDR1 SGHDT and CDR2 YYEEEE. The PCR was carried out with 60 Vbeta primers and 13 Jbeta primers. Profiling relied on immunoSEQ multiplex PCR, and the TCRdb table lists in-frame clones only, not all of them. The repertoire holds 90,000 or so clones, with about 69% as singletons. The sample taken for sequencing was PBMCs. V usage is TRBV5-6 and J usage is TRBJ1-2, with a tentative D call TRBD1 (6 bases). This receptor was taken from a woman aged 18-29 years in good health and CMV-seropositive. The CDR3 nucleotides are TGTGCCAGCAGCTTGGGGACAGCCTATTACTATGGCCACACCTTC. Residues: CASSLGTAYYYGHTF.